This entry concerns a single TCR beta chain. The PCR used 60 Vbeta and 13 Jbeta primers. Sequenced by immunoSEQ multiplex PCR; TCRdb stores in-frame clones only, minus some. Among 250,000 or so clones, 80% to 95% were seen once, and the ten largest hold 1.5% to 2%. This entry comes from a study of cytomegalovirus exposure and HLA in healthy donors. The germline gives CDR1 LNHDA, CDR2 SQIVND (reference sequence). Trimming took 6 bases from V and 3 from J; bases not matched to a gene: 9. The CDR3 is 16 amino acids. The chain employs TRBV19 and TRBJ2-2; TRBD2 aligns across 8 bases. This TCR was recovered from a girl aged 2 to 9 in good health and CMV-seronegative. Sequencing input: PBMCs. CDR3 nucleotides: TGTGCCAGTAGCACCCTTAGCGGGAAGGACACCGGGGAGCTGTTTTTT. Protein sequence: CASSTLSGKDTGELFF.